Shown below are 2 T cell receptor beta chains from a single sample sequenced in a study of OX40 agonist ivuxolimab in advanced cancers. TCRdb's copy holds only in-frame clones and misses some; the assay was immunoSEQ multiplex PCR. The sample has tens of thousands of clones; 90% are singletons. The sequencing used CD4+ or CD8+ T cells sorted from blood, collected in a trial of the OX40 agonist ivuxolimab. The receptor source for this set is an adult with an advanced solid tumor such as melanoma, head and neck, liver or kidney cancer.

The chain employs TRBV6-6 and TRBJ2-5, with a weak D call TRBD2 (5 bases). The J call could be wrong; TRBJ2-7 is a better fit for the DNA end. CDR1 and CDR2 (germline): MNHNY, SVGAGI (reference sequence). There are 16 residues in the CDR3. The CDR3 DNA reads as TGTGCCAGCAGTTACGGCACGTTCGGGGAGTCCTACGAGCAGTACTTC. Its translation: CASSYGTFGESYEQYF.

The V call is TRBV19, the J call TRBJ1-1; D is ambiguous. The V gene's germline CDR1 is LNHDA and CDR2 SQIVND (reference sequence). The CDR3 spans 14 residues. V was clipped by 5 bases and J by 6 bases, with 16 bases between them. CDR3 DNA: TGTGCCAGTAGTGAACGACATCCGACCTCTGAAGCTTTCTTT. It specifies CASSERHPTSEAFF.